The next 19 T cell receptor beta chains were all read from a single sample in a study of cytomegalovirus exposure and HLA in healthy donors. Vbeta (60) and Jbeta (13) primers were used in the PCR. The data were produced by immunoSEQ multiplex PCR, yet TCRdb's version contains in-frame clones alone and is incomplete. Here the sample spans around 160,000 clones, 79% being singletons. The sample consisted of PBMCs. These receptors were obtained from a woman between 35 and 50 years old in good health and CMV-seropositive.

V is TRBV6-5 and J is TRBJ2-1, with 8 positions matching TRBD1. Germline values: CDR1 MNHEY, CDR2 SVGAGI. V was pared by 10 bases and J by 6 bases, with 5 bases of the junction left unmatched. The CDR3 is made up of 12 amino acids. CDR3 bases: TGTGCCACCACAGGGGGTGTCAATGAGCAGTTCTTC. As protein: CATTGGVNEQFF.

The rearrangement links TRBV4-3 to TRBJ2-1; D uncertain. This CDR3 comprises 11 residues. Per germline, CDR1 LGHNA and CDR2 YSLEER. Trimming took 5 bases from V and 5 from J, leaving 4 bases between them. This CDR3 reads CASSGHNEQFF. In nucleotides, the CDR3 is TGCGCCAGCAGCGGCCACAATGAGCAGTTCTTC.

V is TRBV5-6 and J is TRBJ2-5, with 14 positions matching TRBD2. CDR1 and CDR2 from the germline V gene are SGHDT and YYEEEE. The junction had 4 bases not matched to a gene; V was cut back by 4 bases and J by 5 bases. The CDR3 is made up of 15 amino acids. In DNA, the CDR3 is TGTGCCAGCAGCAAGACTAGCGGGGGGGGCGAGACCCAGTACTTC. Translated, it gives CASSKTSGGGETQYF.

The count of this clone is one. The genes are TRBV7-6 and TRBJ2-2; no definite D call. CDR3 length: 12 amino acids. V lost 0 bases, J lost 7 bases, and 3 bases lay in between. Germline V gene data show CDR1 as SGHVS and CDR2 as FNYEAQ. The CDR3 nucleotides are TGTGCCAGCAGCTTAGCCGGCGGGGAGCTGTTTTTT. It yields the protein CASSLAGGELFF.

V gene TRBV28 combines with J gene TRBJ1-2; D unresolved. The germline V gene encodes CDR1 MDHEN and CDR2 SYDVKM. V lost 9 bases and J 3 bases, leaving 11 bases between the germline ends. This CDR3 region has 12 residues. CDR3 in DNA: TGTGCCAGTACGACCGGGGACTATGGCTACACCTTC. Its translation: CASTTGDYGYTF.

The chain couples TRBV18 to TRBJ1-1, with 7 positions matching TRBD1. Germline assignment: CDR1 KGHSH and CDR2 LQKENI. CDR3 length: 13 amino acids. Unmatched junction bases numbered 1, after V lost 2 bases and J lost 4 bases. The CDR3 DNA is TGTGCCAGCTCACCAGACAGGGCCACTGAAGCTTTCTTT. As protein: CASSPDRATEAFF.

In its sample, this clone was seen a few times. V is TRBV28 and J is TRBJ1-5; maybe TRBD1 (6 bases). Between the trimmed V and J ends, which lost 11 bases and 3 bases, there was a span of 20 bases. This CDR3 has 15 amino acids. The germline CDR1 and CDR2 sequences are MDHEN and SYDVKM. The CDR3: CAGNSGVPNNQPQHF. In DNA, the CDR3 is TGTGCCGGCAACTCAGGGGTCCCTAACAATCAGCCCCAGCATTTT.

The V gene is TRBV6-1, the J gene TRBJ1-2; a weak D match, TRBD1 (6 bases). V was clipped by 6 bases and J by 4 bases, with 15 bases between them. The CDR3 is 14 amino acids. From germline, CDR1 is MNHNS and CDR2 SASEGT. The CDR3 protein is CASRQGSVLYGYTF. In DNA, the CDR3 is TGTGCCAGCAGACAGGGTAGCGTCCTCTATGGCTACACCTTC.

V is TRBV6-5 and J is TRBJ2-3, with TRBD2 matching over 10 bases. V dropped 2 bases and J dropped 4; count of bases not matched to a gene: 3. Per germline, CDR1 MNHEY and CDR2 SVGAGI. The CDR3 is 15 residues long. In nucleotides, the CDR3 is TGTGCCAGCAGTTACCAGCGGGGGGGACCAGATACGCAGTATTTT. Translated, it gives CASSYQRGGPDTQYF.

The chain combines TRBV5-1 with TRBJ1-6; maybe TRBD1 (5 bases). V gave up 3 bases and J gave up 11 bases, with 18 bases separating them. Germline-derived CDR1 and CDR2 are SGHRS and YFSETQ. This CDR3 is built from 15 residues. The DNA of the CDR3 is TGCGCCAGCAGCTCCGGGGGGATGGGACTAACACCCCTCCACTTT. Its translation: CASSSGGMGLTPLHF.

This clone showed up just once. This CDR3 reads CASSLAGQIYTF. CDR3 nucleotides: TGTGCCAGCAGCTTGGCGGGACAGATCTACACCTTC. This chain joins TRBV5-4 and TRBJ1-2, with TRBD1 matching over 7 bases. The CDR3 runs 12 residues. Germline CDR1 is SGHNT and CDR2 is YYREEE (reference sequence). Trimming at V came to 0 bases and at J to 10 bases, leaving 3 bases not matched to a gene. Complete variable domain (other parts from reference TRBV5-4 and TRBJ1-2): ETGVTQSPTHLIKTRGQQVTLRCSSQSGHNTVSWYQQALGQGPQFIFQYYREEENGRGNFPPRFSGLQFPNYSSELNVNALELDDSALYLCASSLAGQIYTFGSGTRLTVV.

A note on this clone: One end of the junction is discordant with germline, which a read error may explain. V usage is TRBV7-2 and J usage is TRBJ1-2; D gene ambiguous. Germline CDR1 SGHTA, CDR2 FQGNSA. This CDR3 region has 16 residues. In DNA, the CDR3 is TGTGCCGGCAGCTTAGATGTGGGCCGCTTAGATTATGGCTACACCTTC. This translates into CAGSLDVGRLDYGYTF. Using reference TRBV7-2 and TRBJ1-2 for the parts outside the CDR3, the full variable domain is GAGVSQSPSNKVTEKGKDVELRCDPISGHTALYWYRQSLGQGLEFLIYFQGNSAPDKSGLPSDRFSAERTGGSVSTLTIQRTQQEDSAVYLCAGSLDVGRLDYGYTFGSGTRLTVV.

The chain has TRBV12-5 and TRBJ1-6, with D maybe TRBD1 (5 bases). This CDR3 has 13 amino acids. Per germline, CDR1 LGHNT and CDR2 FRNRAP. V lost 6 bases to trimming and J lost 10 bases, with 13 bases between them. The CDR3 DNA is TGTGCTAGTGGGGTAGGGGTAGGATCACCCCTCCACTTT. Translated, it gives CASGVGVGSPLHF.

The V gene is TRBV5-1, the J gene TRBJ2-7; D might be TRBD2 (5 bases). The assigned J gene may be wrong: the sequence end matches TRBJ2-5 better. The CDR3 loop spans 14 amino acids. Germline V gene data show CDR1 as SGHRS and CDR2 as YFSETQ. CDR3 nucleotides: TGCGCCAGCAGCCCACGGGGAGAGGGAGAGACCCAGTACTTC. Amino acid sequence: CASSPRGEGETQYF.

This rearrangement joins TRBV6-1 to TRBJ1-5; the D gene is possibly TRBD1 (5 bases). The germline gives CDR1 MNHNS, CDR2 SASEGT. V was shortened by 2 bases and J by 2 bases, with 10 bases between the two germline ends. This CDR3 is built from 15 residues. In DNA, the CDR3 is TGTGCCAGCAGTGAATACACAGGAGGCAATCAGCCCCAGCATTTT. Protein sequence: CASSEYTGGNQPQHF.

The chain uses TRBV11-1 and TRBJ2-2; no clear D. Trimming pared 3 bases from V and 2 bases from J, leaving 7 bases between. This CDR3 is built from 14 residues. Per germline, CDR1 SGHAT and CDR2 FQDESV (reference sequence). The CDR3 nucleotides read TGTGCCAGCAGCTTCAGGCCTAACACCGGGGAGCTGTTTTTT. Translation gives CASSFRPNTGELFF.

The gene calls are TRBV7-3 and TRBJ1-1; 10 nucleotides align to TRBD1. V gave up 5 bases and J gave up 4 bases; unmatched junction bases: 1. The V gene's germline CDR1 is SGHTA and CDR2 FQGTGA. The CDR3 runs 13 residues. DNA for the CDR3: TGTGCCAGCAGCCGGGACAGGGGCACTGAAGCTTTCTTT. It translates to CASSRDRGTEAFF.

The CDR3 region is CSVWVADRGDTQYF. CDR3 sequence (DNA): TGCAGCGTTTGGGTAGCGGACCGCGGGGATACGCAGTATTTT. The rearrangement uses TRBV29-1 and TRBJ2-3, with D perhaps matching TRBD2 (6 bases). V dropped 5 bases and J dropped 6 bases, with 18 bases sitting between them. The CDR3 totals 14 residues. Germline V gene sequence: CDR1 SQVTM, CDR2 ANQGSEA.

The chain joins TRBV5-6 to TRBJ1-4, with TRBD1 identical over 10 bases. Trimming cost V 6 bases and J 8 bases; bases outside gene matches: 10. CDR3 length: 15 residues. Per the germline V gene, CDR1 is SGHDT and CDR2 is YYEEEE. CDR3 sequence reads: CASTIWGQGKEKLFF. The CDR3 DNA sequence: TGTGCCAGCACCATCTGGGGACAGGGGAAAGAAAAACTGTTTTTT.